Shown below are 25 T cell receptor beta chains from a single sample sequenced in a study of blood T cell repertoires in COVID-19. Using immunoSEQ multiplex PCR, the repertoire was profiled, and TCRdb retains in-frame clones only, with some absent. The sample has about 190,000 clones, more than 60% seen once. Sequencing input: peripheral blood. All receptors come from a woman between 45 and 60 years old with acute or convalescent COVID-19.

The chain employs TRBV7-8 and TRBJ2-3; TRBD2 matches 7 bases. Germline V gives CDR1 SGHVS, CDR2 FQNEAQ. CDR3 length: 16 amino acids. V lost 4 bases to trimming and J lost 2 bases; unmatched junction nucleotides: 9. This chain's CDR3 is CASSSSGTLFTDTQYF. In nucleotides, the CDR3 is TGTGCCAGCAGCTCCAGCGGGACCCTCTTCACAGATACGCAGTATTTT.

CDR3 in DNA: TGTGCCAGCAGTGTGGGGGACAATAATTCACCCCTCCACTTT. It specifies CASSVGDNNSPLHF. This sequence joins TRBV2 and TRBJ1-6; weak D call: TRBD1 (6 bases). Germline loops: CDR1 SNHLY, CDR2 FYNNEI. There are 14 residues in the CDR3. The V end was cut by 4 bases, the J end by 5 bases, with 9 bases between. The variable domain in full, with the rest retrieved from reference TRBV2 and TRBJ1-6, is EPEVTQTPSHQVTQMGQEVILRCVPISNHLYFYWYRQILGQKVEFLVSFYNNEISEKSEIFDDQFSVERPDGSNFTLKIRSTKLEDSAMYFCASSVGDNNSPLHFGNGTRLTVT.

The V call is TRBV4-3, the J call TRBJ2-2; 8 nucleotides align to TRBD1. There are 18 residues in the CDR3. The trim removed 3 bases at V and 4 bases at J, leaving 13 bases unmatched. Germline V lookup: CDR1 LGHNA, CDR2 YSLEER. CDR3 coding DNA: TGCGCCAGCAGCCAGAGGGTAACCGGGACAGGAGGCACCGGGGAGCTGTTTTTT. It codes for CASSQRVTGTGGTGELFF.

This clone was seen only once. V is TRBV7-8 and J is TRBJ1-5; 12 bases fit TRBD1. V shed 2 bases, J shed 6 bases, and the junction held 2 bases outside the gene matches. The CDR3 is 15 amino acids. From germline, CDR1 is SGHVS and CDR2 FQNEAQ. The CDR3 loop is CASSLRGQGAQPQHF. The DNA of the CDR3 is TGTGCCAGCAGCTTAAGGGGACAGGGGGCTCAGCCCCAGCATTTT.

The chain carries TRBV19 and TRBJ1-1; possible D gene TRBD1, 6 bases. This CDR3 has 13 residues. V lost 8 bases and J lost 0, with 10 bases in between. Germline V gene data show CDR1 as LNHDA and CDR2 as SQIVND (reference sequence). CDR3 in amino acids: CASSGQMNTEAFF. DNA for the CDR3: TGTGCCAGTTCTGGACAGATGAACACTGAAGCTTTCTTT.

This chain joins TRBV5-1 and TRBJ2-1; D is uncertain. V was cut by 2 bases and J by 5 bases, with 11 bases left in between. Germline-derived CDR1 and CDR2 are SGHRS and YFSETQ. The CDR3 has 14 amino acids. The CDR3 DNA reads TGCGCCAGCAGCTTCGGTGTCCTTAACAATGAGCAGTTCTTC. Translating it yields CASSFGVLNNEQFF.

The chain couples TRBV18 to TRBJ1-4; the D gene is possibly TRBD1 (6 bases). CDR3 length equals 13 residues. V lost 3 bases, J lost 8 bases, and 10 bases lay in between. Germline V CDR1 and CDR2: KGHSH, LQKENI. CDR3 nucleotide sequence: TGTGCCAGCTCACCCGGGACAACGGAAAAACTGTTTTTT. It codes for CASSPGTTEKLFF.

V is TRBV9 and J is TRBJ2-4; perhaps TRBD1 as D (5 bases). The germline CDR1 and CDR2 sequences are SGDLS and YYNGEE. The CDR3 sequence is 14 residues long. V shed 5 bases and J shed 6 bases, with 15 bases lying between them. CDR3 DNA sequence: TGTGCCAGCAGAGCCGACAGTGGACCAAACATTCAGTACTTC. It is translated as CASRADSGPNIQYF.

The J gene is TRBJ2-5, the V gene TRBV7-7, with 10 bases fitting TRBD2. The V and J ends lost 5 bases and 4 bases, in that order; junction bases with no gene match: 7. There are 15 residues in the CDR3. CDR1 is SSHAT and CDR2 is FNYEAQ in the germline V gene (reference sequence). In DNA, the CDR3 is TGTGCCAGCAGCCGCTCTAGCGGGAGTAGAGAGACCCAGTACTTC. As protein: CASSRSSGSRETQYF.

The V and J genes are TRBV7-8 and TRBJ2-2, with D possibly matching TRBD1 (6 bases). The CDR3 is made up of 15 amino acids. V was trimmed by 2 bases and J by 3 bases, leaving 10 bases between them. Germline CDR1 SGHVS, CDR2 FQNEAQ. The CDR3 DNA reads TGTGCCAGCAGCTTATTTCAGGGGCACACCGGGGAGCTGTTTTTT. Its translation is CASSLFQGHTGELFF.

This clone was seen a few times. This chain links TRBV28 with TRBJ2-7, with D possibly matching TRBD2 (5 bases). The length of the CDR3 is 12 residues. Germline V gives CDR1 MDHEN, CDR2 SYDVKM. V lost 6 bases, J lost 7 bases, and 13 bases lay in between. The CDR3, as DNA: TGTGCCAGCAGAGAGGGTAGGTTAGAGCAGTACTTC. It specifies CASREGRLEQYF. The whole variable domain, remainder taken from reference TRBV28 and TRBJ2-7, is DVKVTQSSRYLVKRTGEKVFLECVQDMDHENMFWYRQDPGLGLRLIYFSYDVKMKEKGDIPEGYSVSREKKERFSLILESASTNQTSMYLCASREGRLEQYFGPGTRLTVT.

This CDR3 is CASSPDRRSTDTQYF. The CDR3 coding sequence is TGTGCCAGCAGTCCCGACAGGAGGAGCACAGATACGCAGTATTTT. This chain joins TRBV27 and TRBJ2-3; weak D call: TRBD1 (6 bases). The V gene lost 5 bases and the J gene lost 0 bases, with 12 bases spanning the gap. The germline CDR1 and CDR2 sequences are MNHEY and SMNVEV (reference sequence). CDR3 length: 15 residues.

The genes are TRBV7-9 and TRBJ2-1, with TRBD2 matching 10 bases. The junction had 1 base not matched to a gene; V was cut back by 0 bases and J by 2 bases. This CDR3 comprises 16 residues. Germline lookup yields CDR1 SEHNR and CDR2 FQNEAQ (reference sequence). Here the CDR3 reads CASSLAGTSAYNEQFF. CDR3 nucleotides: TGTGCCAGCAGCTTAGCGGGGACTAGCGCCTACAATGAGCAGTTCTTC.

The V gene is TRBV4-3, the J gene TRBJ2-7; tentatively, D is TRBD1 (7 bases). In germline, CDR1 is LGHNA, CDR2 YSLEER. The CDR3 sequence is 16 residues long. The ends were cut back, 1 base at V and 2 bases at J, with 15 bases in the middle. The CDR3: CASSQAGGTVPYEQYF. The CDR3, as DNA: TGCGCCAGCAGCCAAGCTGGGGGGACAGTGCCCTACGAGCAGTACTTC.

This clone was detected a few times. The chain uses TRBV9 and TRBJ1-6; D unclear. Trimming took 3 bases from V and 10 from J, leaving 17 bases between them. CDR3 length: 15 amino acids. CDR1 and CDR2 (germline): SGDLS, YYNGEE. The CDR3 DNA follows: TGTGCCAGCAGCGGAACAGCCTCCCTAAGCTCACCCCTCCACTTT. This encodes CASSGTASLSSPLHF.

The CDR3 DNA is TGTGCCAGCCGGCAGCAGGGGAGAACTGAAGCTTTCTTT. This translates into CASRQQGRTEAFF. The chain couples TRBV28 to TRBJ1-1, with D possibly being TRBD1 (6 bases). The ends were cut back, 8 bases at V and 5 bases at J, with 15 bases in the middle. This CDR3 region has 13 residues. CDR1 is MDHEN, CDR2 SYDVKM, per germline.

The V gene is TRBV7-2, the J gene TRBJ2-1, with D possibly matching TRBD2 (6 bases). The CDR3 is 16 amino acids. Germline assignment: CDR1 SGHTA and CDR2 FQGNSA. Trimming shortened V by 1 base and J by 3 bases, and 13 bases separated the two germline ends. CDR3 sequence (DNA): TGTGCCAGCAGCTTAGTCCGTGGCGGGGACTACAATGAGCAGTTCTTC. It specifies CASSLVRGGDYNEQFF.

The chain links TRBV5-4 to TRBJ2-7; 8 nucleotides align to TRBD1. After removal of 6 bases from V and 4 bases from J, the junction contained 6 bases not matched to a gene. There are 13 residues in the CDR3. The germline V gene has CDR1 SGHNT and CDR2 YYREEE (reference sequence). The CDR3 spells CASTGQGEYEQYF. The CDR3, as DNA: TGTGCCAGCACCGGACAGGGAGAATACGAGCAGTACTTC.

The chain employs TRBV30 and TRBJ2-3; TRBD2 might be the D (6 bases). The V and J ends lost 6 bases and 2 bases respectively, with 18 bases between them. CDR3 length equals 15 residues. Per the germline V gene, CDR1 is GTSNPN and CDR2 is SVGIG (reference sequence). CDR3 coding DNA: TGTGCCTGTAAATTTTTGGGGGGATCCACAGATACGCAGTATTTT. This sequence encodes CACKFLGGSTDTQYF.

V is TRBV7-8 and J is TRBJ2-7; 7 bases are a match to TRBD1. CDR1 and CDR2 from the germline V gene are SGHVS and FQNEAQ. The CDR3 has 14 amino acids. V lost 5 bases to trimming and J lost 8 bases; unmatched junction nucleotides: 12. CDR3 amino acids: CASSQRDRDTKQYF. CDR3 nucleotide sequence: TGTGCCAGCAGCCAAAGGGACAGAGATACGAAGCAGTACTTC. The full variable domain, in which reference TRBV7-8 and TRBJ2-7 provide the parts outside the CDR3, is GAGVSQSPRYKVAKRGQDVALRCDPISGHVSLFWYQQALGQGPEFLTYFQNEAQLDKSGLPSDRFFAERPEGSVSTLKIQRTQQEDSAVYLCASSQRDRDTKQYFGPGTRLTVT.

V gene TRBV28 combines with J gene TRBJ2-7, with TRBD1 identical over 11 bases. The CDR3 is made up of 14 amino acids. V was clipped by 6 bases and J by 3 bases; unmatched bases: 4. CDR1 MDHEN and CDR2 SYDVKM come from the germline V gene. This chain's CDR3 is CASRKGQGVYEQYF. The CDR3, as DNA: TGTGCCAGCAGAAAGGGACAGGGGGTCTACGAGCAGTACTTC.

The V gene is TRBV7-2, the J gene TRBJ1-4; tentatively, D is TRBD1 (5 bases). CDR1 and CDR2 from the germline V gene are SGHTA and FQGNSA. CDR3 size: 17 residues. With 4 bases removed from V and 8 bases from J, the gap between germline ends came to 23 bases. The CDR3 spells CASSSELAGFRNEKLFF. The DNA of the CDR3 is TGTGCCAGCAGCTCAGAACTAGCAGGGTTTCGTAACGAAAAACTGTTTTTT.

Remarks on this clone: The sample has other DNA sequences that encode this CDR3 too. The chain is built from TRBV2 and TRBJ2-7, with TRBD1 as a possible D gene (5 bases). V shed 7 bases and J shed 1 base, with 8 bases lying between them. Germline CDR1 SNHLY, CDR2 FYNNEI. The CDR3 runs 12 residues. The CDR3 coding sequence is TGTGCCAGCATGGGGCAGTCCTACGAGCAGTACTTC. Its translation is CASMGQSYEQYF. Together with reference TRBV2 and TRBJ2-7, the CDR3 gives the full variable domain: EPEVTQTPSHQVTQMGQEVILRCVPISNHLYFYWYRQILGQKVEFLVSFYNNEISEKSEIFDDQFSVERPDGSNFTLKIRSTKLEDSAMYFCASMGQSYEQYFGPGTRLTVT.

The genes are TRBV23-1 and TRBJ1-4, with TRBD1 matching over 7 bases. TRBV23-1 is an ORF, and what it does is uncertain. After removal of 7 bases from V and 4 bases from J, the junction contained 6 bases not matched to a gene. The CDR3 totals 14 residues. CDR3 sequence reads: CASIRDSVNEKLFF. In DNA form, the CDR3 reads TGCGCCAGCATCCGGGACAGCGTTAATGAAAAACTGTTTTTT.

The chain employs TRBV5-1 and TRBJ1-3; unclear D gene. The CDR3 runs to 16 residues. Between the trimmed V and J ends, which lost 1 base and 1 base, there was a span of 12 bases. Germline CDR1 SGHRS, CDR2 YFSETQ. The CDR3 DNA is TGCGCCAGCAGCTTGTTACAGTCAACTTCTGGAAACACCATATATTTT. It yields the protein CASSLLQSTSGNTIYF.